The 18 T cell receptor beta chains presented below share a single source sample, sequenced in a study of post-analysis software for immune sequencing data. Overall study findings and caveats: Included in a set of roughly five TRBV segments more frequent in patients than controls were TRBV5-6, TRBV5-1 and TRBV20-1.

TCR beta libraries were prepared from cDNA with unique molecular identifiers. TCRdb analysed the PCR reads with MiXCR anew, one entry per CDR3 protein. The data contain roughly 620,000 distinct CDR3 sequences, around 44% of them seen just once; the ten biggest clones take up roughly 1.7%. These receptors lack a known antigen. Sequenced input: blood. The source is a girl aged 10-17 years with multiple sclerosis.

V is TRBV29-1 and J is TRBJ2-1; TRBD2 matches at 8 bases. CDR3 size: 15 residues. Germline lookup yields CDR1 SQVTM and CDR2 ANQGSEA. Losses at the gene ends were 3 bases for V and 2 bases for J; bases not matched to a gene: 6. In DNA, the CDR3 is TGCAGCGTTGAGGCTAGCGGGCCCCCCTACAATGAGCAGTTCTTC. This gives the protein CSVEASGPPYNEQFF.

This clonotype appeared a few times. At one end the junction does not follow the germline gene, possibly because of a read error. The chain employs TRBV3-1 and TRBJ1-2; the D gene is possibly TRBD1 (5 bases). Germline CDR1 LGHDT, CDR2 YNNKEL (reference sequence). This CDR3 spans 13 amino acids. CDR3 protein: CASSQGGGYGYTF. As DNA, the CDR3 is TGCGCCAGCAGCCAGGGAGGCGGCTATGGCTACACCTTC.

With respect to this clonotype: A read error may produce the germline difference seen at one junction end. This chain's CDR3 is CSARDQGSGDYSEQFF. The CDR3, as DNA: TGCAGTGCTAGAGATCAAGGGAGCGGTGACTACAGTGAGCAGTTCTTC. The V call is TRBV20-1, the J call TRBJ2-1; TRBD2 is a possible D gene (5 bases). The CDR3 consists of 16 residues. Germline CDR1 is DFQATT and CDR2 is SNEGSKA (reference sequence).

This clonotype came up a few times. The rearrangement links TRBV12-3 or TRBV12-4 to TRBJ2-5; the D call may be TRBD1 or TRBD2 (5 bases each). The DNA end is more similar to TRBJ2-7, so the J call may be wrong. This CDR3 comprises 14 residues. In DNA form, the CDR3 reads TGTGCCAGCACCCGTGGGGACGTCGTCTACGAGCAGTACTTC. It codes for CASTRGDVVYEQYF.

The gene calls are TRBV12-3 or TRBV12-4 and TRBJ2-7; TRBD2 might be the D (5 bases). This CDR3 region has 13 residues. The V and J ends lost 5 bases and 0 bases respectively, with 8 bases between them. The CDR3 DNA reads TGTGCCAGCAGTATAGGGAGCTCCTACGAGCAGTACTTC. It is translated as CASSIGSSYEQYF.

The sample holds a few counts of this clonotype. CDR3 sequence reads: CASSHTTGGMNTEAFF. In nucleotides, the CDR3 is TGCGCCAGCAGCCACACGACAGGGGGAATGAACACTGAAGCTTTCTTT. The chain joins TRBV4-1 to TRBJ1-1; 9 nucleotides match TRBD1. Germline V gives CDR1 MGHRA, CDR2 YSYEKL. V dropped 3 bases and J dropped 0; count of bases not matched to a gene: 5. The CDR3 is made up of 16 amino acids.

The chain carries TRBV18 and TRBJ1-6; unclear D gene. Between the trimmed V and J ends, which lost 2 bases and 6 bases, there was a span of 8 bases. Germline loops: CDR1 KGHSH, CDR2 LQKENI. This CDR3 is 14 amino acids long. CDR3 protein: CASSPLITNSPLHF. The CDR3, as DNA: TGTGCCAGCTCACCATTAATCACTAATTCACCCCTCCACTTT.

CDR3 residues: CASSSDRGSIYEQYF. CDR3 DNA: TGTGCCAGCAGTTCTGACAGGGGGTCGATCTACGAGCAGTACTTC. V gene TRBV27 combines with J gene TRBJ2-7; 9 bases line up with TRBD1. Germline CDR1 and CDR2: MNHEY and SMNVEV (reference sequence). J gave up 3 bases and V 4 bases, and 7 bases lay outside the gene matches. There are 15 residues in the CDR3.

The chain has TRBV5-1 and TRBJ2-5; 12 nucleotides align to TRBD1. Germline V CDR1 and CDR2: SGHRS, YFSETQ. This CDR3 is 17 amino acids long. With 6 bases clipped from V and 0 bases from J, the junction kept 9 bases outside the gene matches. The DNA for the CDR3 is TGCGCCAGCATCCTGGGACAGGGGGCGCGGAACCAAGAGACCCAGTACTTC. This sequence encodes CASILGQGARNQETQYF.

This rearrangement joins TRBV29-1 to TRBJ1-2; the D gene is possibly TRBD1 (6 bases). This CDR3 spans 14 amino acids. V lost 3 bases, J lost 4 bases, and 15 bases lay in between. Germline V CDR1 and CDR2: SQVTM, ANQGSEA. CDR3 sequence reads: CSVESAGEGYGYTF. The CDR3 region has the DNA TGCAGCGTTGAGTCGGCAGGGGAGGGCTATGGCTACACCTTC.

The chain has TRBV5-1 and TRBJ1-1; weak D call: TRBD1 (5 bases). CDR3 length: 14 residues. The V end lost 4 bases, the J end lost 1 base, and 11 bases lay between the germline ends. The germline CDR1 and CDR2 sequences are SGHRS and YFSETQ. The CDR3 DNA is TGCGCCAGCAGCCCCGTTGGGGCGAACACTGAAGCTTTCTTT. Translating it yields CASSPVGANTEAFF. The full variable domain, with the rest looked up from reference TRBV5-1 and TRBJ1-1, is KAGVTQTPRYLIKTRGQQVTLSCSPISGHRSVSWYQQTPGQGLQFLFEYFSETQRNKGNFPGRFSGRQFSNSRSEMNVSTLELGDSALYLCASSPVGANTEAFFGQGTRLTVV.

This clonotype was counted at least ten times. The chain combines TRBV4-2 with TRBJ2-1, with TRBD2 matching over 7 bases. In germline, CDR1 is LGHNA, CDR2 YNFKEQ. The junction had 6 bases not matched to a gene; V was cut back by 4 bases and J by 0 bases. This CDR3 has 16 amino acids. The CDR3 region has the DNA TGTGCCAGCAGCCCCGGACTAGGGAGCTCCTACAATGAGCAGTTCTTC. It is translated as CASSPGLGSSYNEQFF.

This clonotype was observed a handful of times. V usage is TRBV7-9 and J usage is TRBJ2-1; possible D gene TRBD2, 6 bases. Per germline, CDR1 SEHNR and CDR2 FQNEAQ (reference sequence). The CDR3 spans 15 residues. Trimming removed 7 bases from V and 4 bases from J, with 17 bases in between. Here the CDR3 DNA reads TGTGCCAGCATCCCAGGTGGGCGGGGATACAATGAGCAGTTCTTC. Translated: CASIPGGRGYNEQFF. Looking up the rest from reference TRBV7-9 and TRBJ2-1 gives the full variable domain: DTGVSQNPRHKITKRGQNVTFRCDPISEHNRLYWYRQTLGQGPEFLTYFQNEAQLEKSRLLSDRFSAERPKGSFSTLEIQRTEQGDSAMYLCASIPGGRGYNEQFFGPGTRLTVL.

This clonotype was counted many times. The rearrangement joins TRBV10-3 to TRBJ2-7, with D perhaps TRBD1 (6 bases). V was pared by 0 bases and J by 0 bases, with 9 bases between. The germline V gene has CDR1 ENHRY and CDR2 SYGVKD. CDR3 length: 15 amino acids. Written as DNA, the CDR3 is TGTGCCATCAGTGAGTCCGGGACACCCTCCTACGAGCAGTACTTC. Its protein is CAISESGTPSYEQYF.

The gene calls are TRBV28 and TRBJ2-4; no firm D call. Near its end, the DNA agrees better with TRBJ2-7, so the J call may be wrong. Germline assignment: CDR1 MDHEN and CDR2 SYDVKM. The CDR3 has 13 residues. Here the CDR3 reads CASSTRKAYEQYF. CDR3 DNA: TGTGCCAGCAGTACCCGGAAGGCCTACGAGCAGTACTTC.

This clonotype showed up just a few times. The chain joins TRBV4-2 to TRBJ2-1; D might be TRBD2 (6 bases). Per the germline V gene, CDR1 is LGHNA and CDR2 is YNFKEQ. Trimming left V 0 bases short and J 9 bases short, with 15 bases between. The CDR3 length is 15 residues. CDR3 protein: CASSQEGTPSGEQFF. As DNA, the CDR3 is TGTGCCAGCAGCCAAGAGGGGACTCCTTCCGGTGAGCAGTTCTTC.

The V gene is TRBV5-1, the J gene TRBJ2-5, with TRBD2 matching over 12 bases. The CDR3 loop spans 19 amino acids. CDR1 and CDR2 (germline): SGHRS, YFSETQ. V dropped 4 bases and J dropped 2; count of bases not matched to a gene: 15. CDR3 in DNA: TGCGCCAGCAGCCGTATGGTGGCTAGCGGGGGGGCACCACAAGAGACCCAGTACTTC. Translation: CASSRMVASGGAPQETQYF. The complete variable domain, with remaining parts taken from reference TRBV5-1 and TRBJ2-5, reads KAGVTQTPRYLIKTRGQQVTLSCSPISGHRSVSWYQQTPGQGLQFLFEYFSETQRNKGNFPGRFSGRQFSNSRSEMNVSTLELGDSALYLCASSRMVASGGAPQETQYFGPGTRLLVL.

This clonotype was observed once. The rearrangement uses TRBV10-2 and TRBJ2-1, with TRBD1 matching over 12 bases. Germline V gene sequence: CDR1 WSHSY, CDR2 SAAADI. V was clipped by 6 bases and J by 2 bases; unmatched bases: 5. The CDR3 totals 16 residues. DNA for the CDR3: TGCGCCAGCAGGGGGACAGGGGGCAGCCCCTACAATGAGCAGTTCTTC. Its translation: CASRGTGGSPYNEQFF.